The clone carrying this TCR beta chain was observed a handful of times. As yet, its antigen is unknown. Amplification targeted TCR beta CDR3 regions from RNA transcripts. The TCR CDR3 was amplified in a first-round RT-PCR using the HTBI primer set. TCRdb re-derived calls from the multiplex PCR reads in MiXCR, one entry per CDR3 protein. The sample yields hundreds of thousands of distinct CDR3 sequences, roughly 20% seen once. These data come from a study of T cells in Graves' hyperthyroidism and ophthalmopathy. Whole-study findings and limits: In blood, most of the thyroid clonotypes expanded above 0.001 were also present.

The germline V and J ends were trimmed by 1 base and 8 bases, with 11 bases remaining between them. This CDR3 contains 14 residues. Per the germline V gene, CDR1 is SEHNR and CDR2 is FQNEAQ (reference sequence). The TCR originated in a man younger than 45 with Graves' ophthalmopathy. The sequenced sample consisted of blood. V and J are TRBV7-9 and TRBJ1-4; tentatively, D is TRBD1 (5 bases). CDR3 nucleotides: TGTGCCAGCAGCTTAGGGCAGGGAATAGAAAAACTGTTTTTT. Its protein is CASSLGQGIEKLFF.